The clone carrying this T cell receptor (beta chain) was seen ten or more times. This entry comes from a study of regulatory T cells in long-lasting Graves disease. Time point meaning: newly diagnosed GD, antithyroid drugs for less than 3 months. After RNA was extracted from PBMCs, the TCR library was made from it. HTBI primers from iRepertoire and Arm-PCR of CDR3 regions yielded the TCR beta libraries. TCRdb passed the multiplex PCR reads through MiXCR, listing each CDR3 protein once. This table holds approximately 300,000 distinct CDR3 sequences, under 20% found once. There are 17 residues in the CDR3. V lost 2 bases and J 0 bases, leaving 16 bases between the germline ends.

The V and J genes are TRBV12-3 or TRBV12-4 and TRBJ2-5, with D perhaps TRBD2 (7 bases). The specimen comprised peripheral blood mononuclear cells (PBMCs), sampled at new diagnosis, from a patient treated with antithyroid drugs. The sequence came from a female donor with Graves disease. This CDR3 is CASSLLGVGGHQETQYF. Written as DNA, the CDR3 is TGTGCCAGCAGTTTACTGGGGGTGGGGGGGCACCAAGAGACCCAGTACTTC.